This is a list of T cell receptor beta chains from one sample in a study of blood T cell repertoires in COVID-19. Assay: immunoSEQ multiplex PCR; the TCRdb copy retains only in-frame clones and omits some. Of some 200,000 clones listed, roughly 84% are singletons. The specimen was PBMCs or T cells enriched from blood (not recorded which). The receptors stem from a man under 40 in a cohort exposed to, infected with or recovered from COVID-19 (not recorded which). CDR3s include the opening cysteine and the closing phenylalanine or tryptophan. The D gene is left open where the match is weak. Expanded clones get a size class; other rows say once, few or many, or leave the size out.

CDR3nt	CDR3aa	j_gene	v_gene	d_gene	abundance
TGTGCCAGCAGCGCCTCCGGGACTAGCGTTTACGAGCAGTACTTC	CASSASGTSVYEQYF	TRBJ2-7	TRBV11-3	TRBD2	.
TGTGCCAGCAGCTCGGGACTAGCGGGAGTAGGGTCTGGGGCCAACGTCCTGACTTTC	CASSSGLAGVGSGANVLTF	TRBJ2-6	TRBV5-4	TRBD2	.
TGTGCCAGCAGTTCGGGAAGTGAGCAGTTCTTC	CASSSGSEQFF	TRBJ2-1	TRBV6-5	.	.
TGTGCCAGCAGCGCGGGGACGGAAACACAAGAGACCCAGTACTTC	CASSAGTETQETQYF	TRBJ2-5	TRBV5-4	.	.
TGTGCCAGCAGTTTAGGTTCCCGCCCGATAGCCCCTAACTATGGCTACACCTTC	CASSLGSRPIAPNYGYTF	TRBJ1-2	TRBV7-2	.	.
TGCGCCAGCAGCTCTCAGGGGGCGAGGGAGACCCAGTACTTC	CASSSQGARETQYF	TRBJ2-5	TRBV5-1	TRBD1	.
TGTGCCAGTAGTAGGGGACAGGAATTCTACGAGCAGTACTTC	CASSRGQEFYEQYF	TRBJ2-7	TRBV19	TRBD1	.
TGTGCCAGTAGTATTGGGACAGGGGTAGGTAATGAAAAACTGTTTTTT	CASSIGTGVGNEKLFF	TRBJ1-4	TRBV19	TRBD1	.
TGTGCCAGCATTTCGGGACAGTGGCTCTACGAGCAGTACTTC	CASISGQWLYEQYF	TRBJ2-7	TRBV27	TRBD1	.
TGTGCCAGCAGTGAATACGGCCTAGTCTCCTACGAGCAGTACTTC	CASSEYGLVSYEQYF	TRBJ2-7	TRBV6-1	.	.
TGTGCCAGCAGTTTAGATCCGACAGGGACCAATGAAAAACTGTTTTTT	CASSLDPTGTNEKLFF	TRBJ1-4	TRBV27	TRBD1	.
TGTGCCAGCAGTGCGACTAGGATCTACGAGCAGTACTTC	CASSATRIYEQYF	TRBJ2-7	TRBV2	.	once
TGTGCCAGCAGCCGATTGAGACTTGGGGACAGCTCCTACGAGCAGTACTTC	CASSRLRLGDSSYEQYF	TRBJ2-7	TRBV4-2	TRBD1	.
TGCGCCAGCAGCCCCGGAGGACAGGTCCTCTACGAGCAGTACTTC	CASSPGGQVLYEQYF	TRBJ2-7	TRBV5-1	TRBD1	.
TGTGCCAGCAGCCTCTTACCGGGACAGGGGGCCGGAAACACCATATATTTT	CASSLLPGQGAGNTIYF	TRBJ1-3	TRBV7-2	TRBD1	.
TGTGCCAGCAGCTTAGAGCTGGGACAGATAGAGGGCTACACCTTC	CASSLELGQIEGYTF	TRBJ1-2	TRBV7-9	TRBD1	.
TGTGCCACCAGCAGAGCGGGTGATCTTCTCTCTGGAAACACCATATATTTT	CATSRAGDLLSGNTIYF	TRBJ1-3	TRBV15	.	.
TGTGCCAGTAGTATACCCCTGACTAGCGGGAGTATTGGGGCCAACGTCCTGACTTTC	CASSIPLTSGSIGANVLTF	TRBJ2-6	TRBV19	TRBD2	.
TGTGCCAGCAGCCCCGGACAGGACGAGCAGTACTTC	CASSPGQDEQYF	TRBJ2-7	TRBV5-4	TRBD1	.
TGTGCCAGCAGCTACTTTCGGAGCGGCGAGCTGGGGTTCTTC	CASSYFRSGELGFF	TRBJ2-1	TRBV7-2	.	.
TGTGCCAGCAGTGGGGACAGGGGGTTAAACAATGAGCAGTTCTTC	CASSGDRGLNNEQFF	TRBJ2-1	TRBV27	TRBD1	.
TGTGCCAGCCGGGGGGAGCGGACTGAAGCTTTCTTT	CASRGERTEAFF	TRBJ1-1	TRBV6-5	.	.
TGCGCCAGCAGCCAAGATTGGGGAGTAGCGGGAGGGTACAATGAGCAGTTCTTC	CASSQDWGVAGGYNEQFF	TRBJ2-1	TRBV4-3	TRBD2	.
TGTGCCAGCAGCGTAGGTGGTACCGGGGGGGAGACCCAGTACTTC	CASSVGGTGGETQYF	TRBJ2-5	TRBV9	TRBD2	.
TGTGCCAGCAGCCCCGGGGGAGGTTTTTTAACCGGGGAGCTGTTTTTT	CASSPGGGFLTGELFF	TRBJ2-2	TRBV7-6	.	.
TGTGCCAGCAGCTTATCGGGAGCGGGAGGTCACAATGAGCAGTTCTTC	CASSLSGAGGHNEQFF	TRBJ2-1	TRBV7-2	TRBD2	.
TGCAGTGCTAGTGGACGGATGACCGGGACTAGCGGGAGTTTTGTTCGTGAGCAGTACTTC	CSASGRMTGTSGSFVREQYF	TRBJ2-7	TRBV20-1	TRBD2	few
TGTGCCAGCTCATCTCTCTCCGGGACTAGCGGAGGGAATGAGCAGTTCTTC	CASSSLSGTSGGNEQFF	TRBJ2-1	TRBV18	TRBD2	few
TGCGCCAGCAGCCAGACCCTACGGACAGGGGTCGCCACGGACACTGAAGCTTTCTTT	CASSQTLRTGVATDTEAFF	TRBJ1-1	TRBV4-3	TRBD1	.
TGTGCCAGCAGTCCCCCCGGGTCAACGATGAGCTATGGCTACACCTTC	CASSPPGSTMSYGYTF	TRBJ1-2	TRBV28	.	.
TGTGCCAGCAAATCAGGGGCAAACACCGGGGAGCTGTTTTTT	CASKSGANTGELFF	TRBJ2-2	TRBV6-4	.	.
TGTGCCAGCAGCTTAGGCCCGCGGTCTGGGGCCGGGGAGACCCAGTACTTC	CASSLGPRSGAGETQYF	TRBJ2-5	TRBV7-9	.	many
TGCGCCAGCAGCTTGGTTAGTCAGGGGGCACAGCTGTTTTTT	CASSLVSQGAQLFF	TRBJ1-4	TRBV5-1	TRBD1	.
TGTGCCAGCAGCTTGGGGACTAGCGGGAACCATCAGTTC	CASSLGTSGNHQF	TRBJ2-7	TRBV5-4	TRBD2	.
TGCGCCAGCAGCGACGGACTAGCGGGGCTCAATGAGCAGTTCTTC	CASSDGLAGLNEQFF	TRBJ2-1	TRBV5-1	TRBD2	.
TGTGCCAGCAGTCCTGGGACAGGGATATCCTACGAGCAGTACTTC	CASSPGTGISYEQYF	TRBJ2-7	TRBV28	TRBD1	.
TGTGCCAGCAGAGCGGGGCCAGACAATGAGCAGTTCTTC	CASRAGPDNEQFF	TRBJ2-1	TRBV21-1	.	.
TGTGCCAGCAGCTTTGACAGGGACTACGAGCAGTACTTC	CASSFDRDYEQYF	TRBJ2-7	TRBV11-3	TRBD1	.
TGCACCAGCAGCCAAGATAGCGAGCTCTTGAACACCGGGGAGCTGTTTTTT	CTSSQDSELLNTGELFF	TRBJ2-2	TRBV1	.	.
TGTGCCAGTAGTACCCGGGGGGTGGCGGGAGGTATCAATGAGCAGTTCTTC	CASSTRGVAGGINEQFF	TRBJ2-1	TRBV19	TRBD2	.
TGTGCCACCAGTGATCCTGCCGCGGGGGCGGTTGGCTACACCTTC	CATSDPAAGAVGYTF	TRBJ1-2	TRBV24-1	.	.
TGTGCCAGCATCGGGACAGACAGAAGGGGGGACTACGAGCAGTACTTC	CASIGTDRRGDYEQYF	TRBJ2-7	TRBV6-4	.	once
TGTGCCAGCAGCCCCCGGACTAGCGGGTTCACCGGGGAGCTGTTTTTT	CASSPRTSGFTGELFF	TRBJ2-2	TRBV7-9	TRBD2	.
TGTGCCAGCAGACCACTCACCGGGGAGCTGTTTTTT	CASRPLTGELFF	TRBJ2-2	TRBV3-1/TRBV3-2	.	.
TGTGCCAGCAGCAAGGGACAGATCTACAATGAGCAGTTCTTC	CASSKGQIYNEQFF	TRBJ2-1	TRBV27	TRBD1	.
TGTGCCAGCAGTACCCGGGACAGGATAAGGACTGAAGCTTTCTTT	CASSTRDRIRTEAFF	TRBJ1-1	TRBV28	TRBD1	.
TGTGCCAGCAGTAGGACGACAGTTAGCAATCAGCCCCAGCATTTT	CASSRTTVSNQPQHF	TRBJ1-5	TRBV28	.	.
TGTGCCAGTAGTATACGAGCGGGAGGCCTCTACGAGCAGTACTTC	CASSIRAGGLYEQYF	TRBJ2-7	TRBV19	TRBD2	.
TGTGCCAGTAGTAAGGAGGGGCGCAATCAGCCCCAGCATTTT	CASSKEGRNQPQHF	TRBJ1-5	TRBV19	.	.
TGTGCCAGCATACGACAGGGGGCGAGGAGCTACACCTTC	CASIRQGARSYTF	TRBJ1-2	TRBV28	TRBD1	.
TGTGCCAGCAGACGACAGGTTACCGGGGAGCTGTTTTTT	CASRRQVTGELFF	TRBJ2-2	TRBV6-5	.	.
TGTGCCAGCAGCAAATCGACCCCCCGGGACAGGGGACACACCATATATTTT	CASSKSTPRDRGHTIYF	TRBJ1-3	TRBV21-1	.	.
TGTGCCAGCAGCTTTCATCCTAGCAATCAGCCCCAGCATTTT	CASSFHPSNQPQHF	TRBJ1-5	TRBV7-9	.	.
TGTGCCAGCAGCTCCTGGGGTAGCGGGAGTCGAAACACCGGGGAGCTGTTTTTT	CASSSWGSGSRNTGELFF	TRBJ2-2	TRBV9	TRBD2	.
TGTGCCAGCAGTGACTCGACTAGCGGGAGCACCGGGGAGCTGTTTTTT	CASSDSTSGSTGELFF	TRBJ2-2	TRBV6-4	TRBD2	many
TGTGCCAGCAGCCGGACTAGCGGGACCTCCTACGAGCAGTACTTC	CASSRTSGTSYEQYF	TRBJ2-7	TRBV7-2	TRBD2	.
TGTGCCAGCAGTCGCAGGGACAGGAGCTCCTACGAGCAGTACTTC	CASSRRDRSSYEQYF	TRBJ2-7	TRBV3-1/TRBV3-2	TRBD1	.
TGTGCCACCAGTGATCGGAGTGTCCCCGGGGAGCTGTTTTTT	CATSDRSVPGELFF	TRBJ2-2	TRBV24-1	.	.
TGTGCCAGCAGCCAAGACAGGACCAGGGTGGGCTACGAGCAGTACTTC	CASSQDRTRVGYEQYF	TRBJ2-7	TRBV4-2	.	once